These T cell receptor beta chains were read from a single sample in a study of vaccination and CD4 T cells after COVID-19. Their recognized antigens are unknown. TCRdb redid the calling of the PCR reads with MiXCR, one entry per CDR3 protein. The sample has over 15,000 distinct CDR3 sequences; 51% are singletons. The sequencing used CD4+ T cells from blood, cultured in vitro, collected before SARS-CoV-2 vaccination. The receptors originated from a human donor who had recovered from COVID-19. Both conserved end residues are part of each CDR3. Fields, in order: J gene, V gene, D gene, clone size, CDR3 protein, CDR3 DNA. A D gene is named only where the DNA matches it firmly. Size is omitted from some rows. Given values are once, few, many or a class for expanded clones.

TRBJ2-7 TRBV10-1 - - CASSDPGSGSYEQYF TGCGCCAGCAGTGACCCAGGGTCGGGCTCCTACGAGCAGTACTTC
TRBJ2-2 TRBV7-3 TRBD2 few CASRLAGGGELFF TGTGCCAGCCGCCTAGCGGGAGGTGGGGAGCTGTTTTTT
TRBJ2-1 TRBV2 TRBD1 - CASRGIQQGDLGEFF TGTGCCAGCAGAGGGATTCAACAGGGGGATCTTGGTGAGTTCTTC
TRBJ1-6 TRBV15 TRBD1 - CATSNTRDRDQLSSYNSPLHF TGTGCCACCAGCAATACCCGGGACAGGGATCAACTTAGCTCCTATAATTCACCCCTCCACTTT
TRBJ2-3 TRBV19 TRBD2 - CASSSSGSGRAADTQYF TGTGCCAGTAGTAGTAGTGGTAGCGGGAGGGCCGCAGATACGCAGTATTTT
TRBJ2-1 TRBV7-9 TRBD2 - CASSASVGSGSPPYNEQFF TGTGCCAGCAGCGCGAGCGTGGGTAGCGGGAGCCCGCCCTACAATGAGCAGTTCTTC
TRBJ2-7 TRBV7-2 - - CASSSDPLLDDDPYEQYF TGTGCCAGCAGCTCCGACCCTCTCTTGGATGACGATCCCTACGAGCAGTACTTC
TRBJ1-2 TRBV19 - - CASRGLTYLAYTF TGTGCCAGTAGGGGCCTGACATATTTAGCCTACACCTTC
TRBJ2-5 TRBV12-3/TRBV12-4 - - CASSTTNPGETQYF TGTGCCAGCAGTACCACCAACCCTGGGGAGACCCAGTACTTC
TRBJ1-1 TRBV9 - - CARQEGGKGTEAFF TGTGCCCGTCAGGAAGGGGGTAAAGGAACTGAAGCTTTCTTT
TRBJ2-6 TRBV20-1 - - CSAREPSGANVLTF TGCAGTGCCAGAGAGCCTTCTGGGGCCAACGTCCTGACTTTC
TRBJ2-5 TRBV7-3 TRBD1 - CASSLQGEETQYF TGTGCCAGCAGCTTACAGGGGGAAGAGACCCAGTACTTC
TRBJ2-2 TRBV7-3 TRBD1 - CASSRQGNTGELFF TGTGCCAGCAGCCGACAGGGTAACACCGGGGAGCTGTTTTTT
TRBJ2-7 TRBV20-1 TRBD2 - CSARRLAGYEQYF TGCAGTGCTAGGAGACTAGCAGGATACGAGCAGTACTTC
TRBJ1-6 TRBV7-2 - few CASSLPTAYNSPLHF TGTGCCAGCAGCTTACCGACAGCCTATAATTCACCCCTCCACTTT
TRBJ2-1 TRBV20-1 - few CSASPYEQFF TGCAGTGCTAGTCCGTATGAGCAGTTCTTC
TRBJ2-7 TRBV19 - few CASTPRIYEQYF TGTGCCAGTACCCCTCGGATCTACGAGCAGTACTTC
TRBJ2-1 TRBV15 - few CATSREGGGEQFF TGTGCCACCAGCAGAGAGGGGGGCGGTGAGCAGTTCTTC
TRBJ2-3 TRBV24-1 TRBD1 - CATSDPQGPTDTQYF TGTGCCACCAGTGACCCACAGGGGCCCACAGATACGCAGTATTTT
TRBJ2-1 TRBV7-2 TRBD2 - CASSSKTSGNRDEQFF TGTGCCAGCAGCTCTAAGACTAGCGGGAATCGGGATGAGCAGTTCTTC
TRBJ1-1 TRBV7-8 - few CASSPAEETYTEAFF TGTGCCAGCAGCCCGGCCGAGGAGACCTACACTGAAGCTTTCTTT
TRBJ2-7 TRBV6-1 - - CASIGRVPDEQYF TGTGCCAGCATAGGCAGGGTACCCGACGAGCAGTACTTC
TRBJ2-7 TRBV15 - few CATSRDLGQSYEQYF TGTGCCACCAGCAGAGATCTGGGCCAGTCCTACGAGCAGTACTTC
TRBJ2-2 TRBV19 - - CASTSGVNTGELFF TGTGCCAGTACCTCCGGAGTAAACACCGGGGAGCTGTTTTTT
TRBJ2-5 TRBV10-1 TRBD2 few CASSDQTSGQETQYF TGCGCCAGCAGTGACCAGACTAGCGGACAAGAGACCCAGTACTTC
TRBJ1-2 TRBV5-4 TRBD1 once CASSSMDRGLEGYTF TGTGCCAGCAGCTCCATGGACAGGGGTTTAGAGGGCTACACCTTC
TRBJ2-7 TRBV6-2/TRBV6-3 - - CASSYGHLYEQYF TGTGCCAGCAGTTACGGACACCTCTACGAGCAGTACTTC
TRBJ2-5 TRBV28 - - CASHRQQETQYF TGTGCCAGCCACCGTCAGCAAGAGACCCAGTACTTC
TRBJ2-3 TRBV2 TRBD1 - CASRRGQGQGTQYF TGTGCCAGCAGAAGGGGGCAGGGTCAAGGTACGCAGTATTTT
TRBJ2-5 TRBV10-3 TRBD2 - CAISELAGEVQYF TGTGCCATCAGTGAGCTAGCGGGAGAGGTCCAGTACTTC
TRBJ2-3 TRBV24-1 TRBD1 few CATSDTGTGFTDTQYF TGTGCCACCAGTGATACTGGGACAGGGTTCACAGATACGCAGTATTTT
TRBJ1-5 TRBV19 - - CASSLAGNQPQHF TGTGCCAGTAGTTTGGCCGGTAATCAGCCCCAGCATTTT
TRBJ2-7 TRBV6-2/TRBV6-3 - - CASSPGTFRSSYEQYF TGTGCCAGCAGTCCTGGGACGTTCCGCAGCTCCTACGAGCAGTACTTC
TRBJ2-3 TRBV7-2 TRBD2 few CASSTASGRTDTQYF TGTGCCAGCAGCACAGCTAGCGGGCGGACAGATACGCAGTATTTT
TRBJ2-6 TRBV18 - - CASSPSGQGANVLTF TGTGCCAGCTCACCATCGGGGCAAGGGGCCAACGTCCTGACTTTC
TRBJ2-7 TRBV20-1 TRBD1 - CSADRDRYEQYF TGCAGTGCCGACCGGGACAGATACGAGCAGTACTTC
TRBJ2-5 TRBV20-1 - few CSARVAGNQETQYF TGCAGTGCTAGAGTTGCGGGGAACCAAGAGACCCAGTACTTC
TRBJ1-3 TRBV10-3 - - CAISPGPDSGNTIYF TGTGCCATCAGTCCCGGACCTGATTCGGGAAACACCATATATTTT
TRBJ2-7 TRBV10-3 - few CAISAFTRDEQYF TGTGCCATCAGTGCCTTTACTCGGGACGAGCAGTACTTC
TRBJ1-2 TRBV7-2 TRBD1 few CASSLAGPGQAITRGYTF TGTGCCAGCAGCTTAGCGGGACCGGGACAGGCAATCACCCGAGGCTACACCTTC
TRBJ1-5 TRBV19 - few CASKRGVGNQPQHF TGTGCCAGCAAACGGGGGGTCGGCAATCAGCCCCAGCATTTT
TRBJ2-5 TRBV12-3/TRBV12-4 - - CASGPALSETQYF TGTGCCAGCGGTCCCGCGCTCAGCGAGACCCAGTACTTC
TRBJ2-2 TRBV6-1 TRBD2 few CASRLAAANTGELFF TGTGCCAGCCGACTAGCAGCTGCGAACACCGGGGAGCTGTTTTTT
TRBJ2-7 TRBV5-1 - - CASTRGNEQYF TGCGCCAGCACAAGGGGCAACGAGCAGTACTTC
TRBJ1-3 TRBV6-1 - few CASSLSGNTIYF TGTGCCAGCAGTCTGAGCGGAAACACCATATATTTT
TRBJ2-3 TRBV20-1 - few CSASPRAERALDTQYF TGCAGTGCTAGCCCCCGAGCGGAGCGAGCCCTAGATACGCAGTATTTT
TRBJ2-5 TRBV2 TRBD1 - CASSGDRQETQYF TGTGCCAGCAGTGGGGACAGACAAGAGACCCAGTACTTC
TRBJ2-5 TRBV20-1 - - CSAEPGDSSGETQYF TGCAGTGCTGAGCCGGGAGACTCATCGGGGGAGACCCAGTACTTC
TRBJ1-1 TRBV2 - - CASSEDSPGEAFF TGTGCCAGCAGTGAAGATAGCCCGGGTGAAGCTTTCTTT
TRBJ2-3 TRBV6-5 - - CASSYVSSRDTQYF TGTGCCAGCAGTTACGTGTCTAGTCGAGATACGCAGTATTTT
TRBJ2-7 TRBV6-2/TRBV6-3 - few CASSFNPHEQYF TGTGCCAGCAGTTTCAATCCCCACGAGCAGTACTTC
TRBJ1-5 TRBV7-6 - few CASSLSRNQPQHF TGTGCCAGCAGCTTGAGTAGGAATCAGCCCCAGCATTTT
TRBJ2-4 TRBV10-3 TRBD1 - CAAGPTTGGLDIQYF TGTGCCGCCGGACCTACGACAGGGGGCCTTGACATTCAGTACTTC
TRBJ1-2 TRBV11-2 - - CASSQLTPNYGYTF TGTGCCAGCAGCCAACTAACACCGAACTATGGCTACACCTTC